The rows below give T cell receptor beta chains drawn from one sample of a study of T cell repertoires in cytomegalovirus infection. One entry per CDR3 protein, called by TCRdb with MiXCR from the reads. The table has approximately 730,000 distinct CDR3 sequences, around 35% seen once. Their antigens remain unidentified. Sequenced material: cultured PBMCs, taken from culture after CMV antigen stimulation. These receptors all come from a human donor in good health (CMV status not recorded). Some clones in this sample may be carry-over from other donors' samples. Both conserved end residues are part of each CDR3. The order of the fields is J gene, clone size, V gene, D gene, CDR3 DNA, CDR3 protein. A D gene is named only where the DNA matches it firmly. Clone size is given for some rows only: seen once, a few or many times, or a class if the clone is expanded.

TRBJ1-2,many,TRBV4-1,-,TGCGCCAGCAGCCAAGATGGGAGTGGCAGGACAATTAAACTAGGGGGCTACACCTTC,CASSQDGSGRTIKLGGYTF
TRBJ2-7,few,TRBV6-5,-,TGTGCCAGCAGTTACTCCAGGGGTCCCTACGAGCAGTACTTC,CASSYSRGPYEQYF
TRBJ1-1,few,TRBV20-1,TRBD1,TGCAGTGCTAAGAAGACAGGGGAGGACACTGAAGCTTTCTTT,CSAKKTGEDTEAFF
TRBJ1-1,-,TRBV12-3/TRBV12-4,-,TGTGCCAGCAGGTGGGACGGGGCGGGCACTGAAGCTTTCTTT,CASRWDGAGTEAFF
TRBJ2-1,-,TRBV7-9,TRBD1,TGTGCCAGCAGCAACCGGGACAGGGGTTTGAATGAGCAGTTCTTC,CASSNRDRGLNEQFF
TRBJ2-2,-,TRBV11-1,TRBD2,TGTGCCAGCAGCTCGTTTAGCGGGACCAACACCGGGGAGCTGTTTTTT,CASSSFSGTNTGELFF
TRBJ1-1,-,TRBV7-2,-,TGTGCCAGCAGCTTACAGGGGTTGTTTGCGACTGAAGCTTTCTTT,CASSLQGLFATEAFF
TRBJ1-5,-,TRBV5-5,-,TGTGCCAGCAGCTTGTTGGGTCGGGAGCCCCAGCATTTT,CASSLLGREPQHF
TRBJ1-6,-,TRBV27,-,TGTGCCAGCACCTTGGGCAGGGTAGACAATTCACCCCTCCACTTT,CASTLGRVDNSPLHF
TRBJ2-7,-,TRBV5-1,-,TGCGCCAGCAGCTGGGGGGCTAGCGGAACCCCGGGCTACGAGCAGTACTTC,CASSWGASGTPGYEQYF
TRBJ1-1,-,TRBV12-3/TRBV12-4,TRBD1,TGTGCCAGCAGGAGCCGAGCGACAGGGGAAGAAACTGAAGCTTTCTTT,CASRSRATGEETEAFF
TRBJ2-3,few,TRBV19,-,TGTGCCAGTAGTTTAGGGTACGATACGCAGTATTTT,CASSLGYDTQYF
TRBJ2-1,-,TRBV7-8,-,TGTGCCAGCAGCCTCAGACTAGACAATGAGCAGTTCTTC,CASSLRLDNEQFF
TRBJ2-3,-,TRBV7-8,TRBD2,TGTGCCAGCAGCTTAATCTCTGCGGGGGGGGCAGATACGCAGTATTTT,CASSLISAGGADTQYF
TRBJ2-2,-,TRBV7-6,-,TGTGCCAGCAGCGCCAGACAGAGCGGGGAGCTGTTTTTT,CASSARQSGELFF
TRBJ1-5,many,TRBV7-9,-,TGTGCCAGCAGTCTGGGAGCCAATCAGCCCCAGCATTTT,CASSLGANQPQHF
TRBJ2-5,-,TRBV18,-,TGTGCCAGCTCACCTCGACAGATGGAGACCCAGTACTTC,CASSPRQMETQYF
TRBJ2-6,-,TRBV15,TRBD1,TGTGCCACCAGCACGTTACAGGGGGCGAGGGGGGCCAACGTCCTGACTTTC,CATSTLQGARGANVLTF
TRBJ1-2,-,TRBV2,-,TGTGCCAGCAGTGATCCGGGGAGGAACTATGGCTACACCTTC,CASSDPGRNYGYTF
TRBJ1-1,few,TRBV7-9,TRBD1,TGTGCCAGCAGCCCATTCAGGACAGGGAGTAACACTGAAGCTTTCTTT,CASSPFRTGSNTEAFF
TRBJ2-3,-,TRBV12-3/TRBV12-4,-,TGTGCCAGCGGTGACTCAGGGCAGTATTTT,CASGDSGQYF
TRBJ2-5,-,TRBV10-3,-,TGTGCCATCAGTGACGAATTTCGGGGGGAGACCCAGTACTTC,CAISDEFRGETQYF
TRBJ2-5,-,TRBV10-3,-,TGTGCCATCAGTGAAGGTGGGCAGCTTCAAGAGACCCAGTACTTC,CAISEGGQLQETQYF
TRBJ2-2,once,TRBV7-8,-,TGTGCCGTCCCGGGACAAAGCACCGGGGAGCTGTTTTTT,CAVPGQSTGELFF
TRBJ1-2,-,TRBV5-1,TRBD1,TGCGCCAGCAGCGCGGAGTTGAGCAAAACAGGGGGCACCTTC,CASSAELSKTGGTF
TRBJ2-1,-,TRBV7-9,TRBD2,TGTGCCAGCAAGGCGGGGGTTTCCTACAATGAGCAGTTCTTC,CASKAGVSYNEQFF
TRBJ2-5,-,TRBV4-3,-,TGCGCCAGCAGCCAAGGAGGGGCAGGGACCCAGTACTTC,CASSQGGAGTQYF
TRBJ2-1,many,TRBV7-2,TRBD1,TGTGCCAGCAGCCCGATGAGGACAGGGACAAATGAGCAGTTCTTC,CASSPMRTGTNEQFF
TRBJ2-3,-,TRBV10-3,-,TGTGCCATCAGTGAGTCTTGGACTAGCACAGATACGCAGTATTTT,CAISESWTSTDTQYF
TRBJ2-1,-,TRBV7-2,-,TGTGCCAGCAGCCCAGAGGGGGCGGGAGGCCACAATGAGCAGTTCTTC,CASSPEGAGGHNEQFF
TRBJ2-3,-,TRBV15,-,TGTGCCACCAGCAGAGGAGCAGCTAGCACAGATACGCAGTATTTT,CATSRGAASTDTQYF
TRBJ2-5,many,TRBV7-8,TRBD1,TGTGCCAGCAGCTTAGCGGCAGGGGGCGCCCCCAAGACCCAGTACTTC,CASSLAAGGAPKTQYF
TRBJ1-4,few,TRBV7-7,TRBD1,TGTGCCAGCAGAAGACAGGGGTTGGGAAAACTGTTTTTT,CASRRQGLGKLFF
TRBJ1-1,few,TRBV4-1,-,TGCGCCAGCAGCCACCCTACGAGGACCCCAGGGACTGAAGCTTTCTTT,CASSHPTRTPGTEAFF
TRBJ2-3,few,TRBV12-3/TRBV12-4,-,TGTGCCAGCAGTCCTGGGCGGGGTCCCGCCGTGGCAGATACGCAGTATTTT,CASSPGRGPAVADTQYF
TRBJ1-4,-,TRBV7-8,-,TGTGCCAGCAGCCCCCGGAGGGTTGTAAGTGGAGAAAAACTGTTTTTT,CASSPRRVVSGEKLFF
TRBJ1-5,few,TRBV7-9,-,TGTGCCAGCACCATAGCTTACAGCAATCAGCCCCAGCATTTT,CASTIAYSNQPQHF
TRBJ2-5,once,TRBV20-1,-,TGCAGTGCTCTAGTTCAGGGGATGGAGACCCAGTACTTC,CSALVQGMETQYF
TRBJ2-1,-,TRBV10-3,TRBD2,TGTGCCATCAGTGATCTCGAGGCTACTAGCGGGAAAGGCAATGAGCAGTTCTTC,CAISDLEATSGKGNEQFF
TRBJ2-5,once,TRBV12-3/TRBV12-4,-,TGTGCCAGCAGGAGACAAGGGGGGGCCGTGGAGAACCAGTACTTC,CASRRQGGAVENQYF
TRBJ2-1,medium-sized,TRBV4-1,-,TGCGCCAGCAGCCAAGATCCAGGCCCCTACAATGAGCAGTTCTTC,CASSQDPGPYNEQFF
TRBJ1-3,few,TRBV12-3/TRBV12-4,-,TGTGCCAGCACCCGGACTGGCAAACGAGACTCTGGAAACACCATATATTTT,CASTRTGKRDSGNTIYF
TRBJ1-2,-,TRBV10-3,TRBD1,TGTGCCACACGGCGGGGACAGGAGAAGGCCTATGGCTACACCTTC,CATRRGQEKAYGYTF
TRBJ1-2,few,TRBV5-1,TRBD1,TGCGCCAGCAGCCAGGACAGGGCTTCCTATGGCTACACCTTC,CASSQDRASYGYTF
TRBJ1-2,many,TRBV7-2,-,TGTGCCAGCAGCCTAGAGGCCCAGGGACTCTATGGCTACACCTTC,CASSLEAQGLYGYTF
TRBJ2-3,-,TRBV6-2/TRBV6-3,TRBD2,TGTGCCAGCAGTTGGGGATTTAGCGGGGGCACAGATACGCAGTATTTT,CASSWGFSGGTDTQYF
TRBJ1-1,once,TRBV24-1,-,TGTGCCACCAGTGATCTCGATGATGAAGCTTTCTTT,CATSDLDDEAFF
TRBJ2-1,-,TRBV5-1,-,TGCGCCAGCAGCTTAGGATACTCGGTCTACAATGAGCAGTTCTTC,CASSLGYSVYNEQFF
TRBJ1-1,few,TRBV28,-,TGTGCCAGCAGTTCAACCGGACAGACCCCCCTGGGTGCTTTCTTT,CASSSTGQTPLGAFF
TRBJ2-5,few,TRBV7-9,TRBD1,TGTGCCAGCAGCGGAAATTACAGGGGCGGGCCTAGGACCCAGTACTTC,CASSGNYRGGPRTQYF
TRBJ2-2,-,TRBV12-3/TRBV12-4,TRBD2,TGTGCCAGCAGTTTAAGAGGCGGGAGAGCCGGGGAGCTGTTTTTT,CASSLRGGRAGELFF
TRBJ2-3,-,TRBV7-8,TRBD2,TGTGCCAGCAGTCTACCAACTAGCGGGAGATTCGATACGCAGTATTTT,CASSLPTSGRFDTQYF
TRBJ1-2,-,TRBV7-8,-,TGTGCCAGCAGCTTATTCGGCACAAGCCCTAACTATGGCTACACCTTC,CASSLFGTSPNYGYTF
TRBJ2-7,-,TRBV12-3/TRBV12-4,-,TGTGCCAGCAGCCCAGACGGCCCTTACGAGCAGTACTTC,CASSPDGPYEQYF
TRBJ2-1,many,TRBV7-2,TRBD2,TGTGCCAGCAGTACGACTAGCGGGGGGGTATACAATGAGCAGTTCTTC,CASSTTSGGVYNEQFF
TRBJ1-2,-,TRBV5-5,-,TGTGCCACTACACCCGGCCAGTCTAACTATGGCTACACCTTC,CATTPGQSNYGYTF
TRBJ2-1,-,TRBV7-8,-,TGTGCCAGCAGCCCCCTGGGGCATGATGAGCAGTTCTTC,CASSPLGHDEQFF
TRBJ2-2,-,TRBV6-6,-,TGTGCCAGCAGAGACAGACCGAACACCGGGGAGCTGTTTTTT,CASRDRPNTGELFF